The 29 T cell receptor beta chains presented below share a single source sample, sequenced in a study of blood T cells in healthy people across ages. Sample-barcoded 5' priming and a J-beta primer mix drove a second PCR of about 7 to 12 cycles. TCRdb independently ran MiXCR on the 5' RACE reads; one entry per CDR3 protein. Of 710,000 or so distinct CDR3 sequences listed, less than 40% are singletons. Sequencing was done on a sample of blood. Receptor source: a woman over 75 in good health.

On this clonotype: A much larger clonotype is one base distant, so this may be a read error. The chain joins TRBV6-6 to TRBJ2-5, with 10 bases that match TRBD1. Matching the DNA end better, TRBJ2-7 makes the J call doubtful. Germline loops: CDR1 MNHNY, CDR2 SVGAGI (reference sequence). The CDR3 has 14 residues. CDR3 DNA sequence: TGTGCCAACAGCGATGGGACAGGGGACTACGAGCAGTACTTC. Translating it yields CANSDGTGDYEQYF.

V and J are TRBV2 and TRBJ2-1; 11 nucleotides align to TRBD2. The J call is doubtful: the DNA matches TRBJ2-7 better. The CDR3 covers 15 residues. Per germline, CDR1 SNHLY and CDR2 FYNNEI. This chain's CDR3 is CASSDSGTSGYEQYF. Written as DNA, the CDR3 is TGTGCCAGCAGCGATTCCGGGACTAGCGGCTACGAGCAGTACTTC.

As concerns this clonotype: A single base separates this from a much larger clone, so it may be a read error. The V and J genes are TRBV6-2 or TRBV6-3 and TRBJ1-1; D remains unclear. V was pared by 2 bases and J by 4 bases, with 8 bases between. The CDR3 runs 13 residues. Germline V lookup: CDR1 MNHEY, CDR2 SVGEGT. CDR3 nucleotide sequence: TGTGCCAGCAGTTACCGCCAATCCACTGAAGCTTTCTTT. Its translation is CASSYRQSTEAFF.

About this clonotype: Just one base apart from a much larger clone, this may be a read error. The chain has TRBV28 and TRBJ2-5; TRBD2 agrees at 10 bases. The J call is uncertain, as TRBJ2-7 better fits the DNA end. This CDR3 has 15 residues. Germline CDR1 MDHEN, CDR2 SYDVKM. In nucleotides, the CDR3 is TGTGCCAGCAGTAAAAGCGGGGGGGCCAGTTACGAGCAGTACTTC. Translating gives CASSKSGGASYEQYF.

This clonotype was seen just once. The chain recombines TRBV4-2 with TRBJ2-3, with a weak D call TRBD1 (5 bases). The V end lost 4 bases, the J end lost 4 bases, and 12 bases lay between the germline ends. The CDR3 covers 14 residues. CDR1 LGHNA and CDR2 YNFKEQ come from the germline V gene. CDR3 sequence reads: CASSLQQAADTQYF. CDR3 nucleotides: TGTGCCAGCAGCCTACAACAGGCGGCAGATACGCAGTATTTT.

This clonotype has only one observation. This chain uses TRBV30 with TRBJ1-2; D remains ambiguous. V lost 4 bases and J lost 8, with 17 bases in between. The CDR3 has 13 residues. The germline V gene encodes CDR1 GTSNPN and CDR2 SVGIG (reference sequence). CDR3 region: CAWTQAPDGGYTF. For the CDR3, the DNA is TGTGCCTGGACCCAGGCCCCGGACGGCGGCTACACCTTC.

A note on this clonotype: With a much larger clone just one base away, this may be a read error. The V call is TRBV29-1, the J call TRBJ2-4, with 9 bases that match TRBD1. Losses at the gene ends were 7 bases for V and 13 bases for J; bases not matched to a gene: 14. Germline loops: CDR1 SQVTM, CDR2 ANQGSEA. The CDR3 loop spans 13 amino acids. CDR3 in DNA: TGCAGCGCCCGGGACAGGGAGGTATACGGGCAGTACTTC. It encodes CSARDREVYGQYF.

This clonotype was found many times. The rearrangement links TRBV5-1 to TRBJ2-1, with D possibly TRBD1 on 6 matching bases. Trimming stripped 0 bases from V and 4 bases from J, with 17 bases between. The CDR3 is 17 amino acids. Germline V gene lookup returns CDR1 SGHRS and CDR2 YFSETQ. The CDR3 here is CASSLGLGAPGYNEQFF. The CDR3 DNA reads TGCGCCAGCAGCTTGGGATTGGGGGCGCCCGGTTACAATGAGCAGTTCTTC.

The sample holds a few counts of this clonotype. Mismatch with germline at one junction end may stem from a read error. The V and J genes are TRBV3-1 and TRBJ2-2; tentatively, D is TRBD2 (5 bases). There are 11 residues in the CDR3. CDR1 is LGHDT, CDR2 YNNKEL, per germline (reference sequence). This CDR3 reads CASQATGERFF. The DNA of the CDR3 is TGTGCCAGCCAGGCAACCGGGGAGCGGTTTTTT.

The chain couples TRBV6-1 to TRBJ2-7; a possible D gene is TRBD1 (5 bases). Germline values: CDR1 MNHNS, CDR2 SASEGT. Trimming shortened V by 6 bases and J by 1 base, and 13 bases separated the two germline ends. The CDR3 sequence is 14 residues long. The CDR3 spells CASREKGLSYEQYF. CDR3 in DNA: TGTGCCAGCAGGGAGAAGGGGCTATCCTACGAGCAGTACTTC.

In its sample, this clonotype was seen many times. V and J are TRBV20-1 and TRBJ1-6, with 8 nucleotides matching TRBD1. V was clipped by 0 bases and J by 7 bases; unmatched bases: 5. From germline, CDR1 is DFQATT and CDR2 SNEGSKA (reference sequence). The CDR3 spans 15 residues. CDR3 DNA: TGCAGTGCTAGAGAGAGCAGGGGGCAAAATTCACCCCTCCACTTT. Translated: CSARESRGQNSPLHF.

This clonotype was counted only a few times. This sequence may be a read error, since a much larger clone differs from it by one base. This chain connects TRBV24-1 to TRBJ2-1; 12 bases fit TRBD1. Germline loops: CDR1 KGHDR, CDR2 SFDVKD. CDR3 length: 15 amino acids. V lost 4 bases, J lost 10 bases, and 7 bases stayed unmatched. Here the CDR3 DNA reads TGTGCCACCAGTGAGCGGGACAGGGGGCACGGGGAGCAGTTCTTC. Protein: CATSERDRGHGEQFF.

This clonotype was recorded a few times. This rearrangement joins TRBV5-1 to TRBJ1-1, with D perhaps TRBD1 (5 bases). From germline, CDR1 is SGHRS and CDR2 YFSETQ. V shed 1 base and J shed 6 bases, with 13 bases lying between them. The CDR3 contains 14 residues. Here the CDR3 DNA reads TGCGCCAGCAGCTTGCCGGGGGGTGCCTCTGAAGCTTTCTTT. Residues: CASSLPGGASEAFF.

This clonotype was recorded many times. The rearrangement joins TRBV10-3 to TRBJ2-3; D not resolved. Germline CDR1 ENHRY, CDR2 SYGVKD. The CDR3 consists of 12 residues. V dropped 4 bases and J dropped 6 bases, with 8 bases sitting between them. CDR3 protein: CAISVYGDTQYF. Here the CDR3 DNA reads TGTGCCATCAGTGTCTACGGCGATACGCAGTATTTT.

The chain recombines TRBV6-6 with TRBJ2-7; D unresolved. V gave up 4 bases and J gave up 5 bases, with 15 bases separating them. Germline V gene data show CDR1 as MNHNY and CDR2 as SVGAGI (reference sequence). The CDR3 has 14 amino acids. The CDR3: CASSCQGSQNEQYF. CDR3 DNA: TGTGCCAGCAGTTGCCAAGGGTCTCAGAACGAGCAGTACTTC.

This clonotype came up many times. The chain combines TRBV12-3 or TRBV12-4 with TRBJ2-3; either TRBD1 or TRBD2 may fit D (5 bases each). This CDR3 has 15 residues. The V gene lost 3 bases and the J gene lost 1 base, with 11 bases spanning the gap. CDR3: CASSLGELGTDTQYF. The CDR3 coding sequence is TGTGCCAGCAGTTTGGGGGAATTGGGCACAGATACGCAGTATTTT.

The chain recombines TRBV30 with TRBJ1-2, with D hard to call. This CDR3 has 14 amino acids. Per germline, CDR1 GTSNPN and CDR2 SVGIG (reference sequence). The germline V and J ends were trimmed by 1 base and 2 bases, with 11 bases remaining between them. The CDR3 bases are TGTGCCTGGAGTGGAATCAGCCAAAACTATGGCTACACCTTC. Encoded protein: CAWSGISQNYGYTF.

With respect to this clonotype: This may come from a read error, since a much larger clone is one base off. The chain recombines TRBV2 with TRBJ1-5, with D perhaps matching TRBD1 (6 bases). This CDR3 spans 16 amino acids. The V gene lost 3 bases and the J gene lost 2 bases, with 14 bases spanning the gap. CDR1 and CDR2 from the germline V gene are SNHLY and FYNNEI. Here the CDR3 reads CASSEGAGRGNQPQHF. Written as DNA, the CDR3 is TGTGCCAGCAGTGAGGGGGCAGGGAGGGGCAATCAGCCCCAGCATTTT. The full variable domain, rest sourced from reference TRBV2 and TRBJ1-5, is EPEVTQTPSHQVTQMGQEVILRCVPISNHLYFYWYRQILGQKVEFLVSFYNNEISEKSEIFDDQFSVERPDGSNFTLKIRSTKLEDSAMYFCASSEGAGRGNQPQHFGDGTRLSIL.

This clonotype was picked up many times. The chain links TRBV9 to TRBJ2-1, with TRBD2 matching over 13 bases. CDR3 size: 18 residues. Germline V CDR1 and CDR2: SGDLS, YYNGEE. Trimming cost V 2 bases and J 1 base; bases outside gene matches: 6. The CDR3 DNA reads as TGTGCCAGCAGCGTCCTGGGACTAGCGGGGCGTTCCTACAATGAGCAGTTCTTC. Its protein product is CASSVLGLAGRSYNEQFF.

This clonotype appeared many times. The CDR3 DNA follows: TGTGCCAGCAGGCCGGGACAGACGAACACTGAAGCTTTCTTT. Protein sequence: CASRPGQTNTEAFF. The chain employs TRBV6-5 and TRBJ1-1, with 7 bases lining up with TRBD1. This CDR3 spans 14 amino acids. The V segment lost 6 bases and the J segment 1 base; nucleotides outside the gene matches: 5. Germline CDR1 is MNHEY and CDR2 is SVGAGI.

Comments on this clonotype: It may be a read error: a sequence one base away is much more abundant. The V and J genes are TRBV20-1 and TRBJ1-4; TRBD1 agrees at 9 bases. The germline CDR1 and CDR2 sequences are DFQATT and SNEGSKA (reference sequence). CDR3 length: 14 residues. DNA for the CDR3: TGCAGTGCTAGAGATATGGACAGGGGTGAAAAACGGTTTTTT. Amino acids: CSARDMDRGEKRFF.

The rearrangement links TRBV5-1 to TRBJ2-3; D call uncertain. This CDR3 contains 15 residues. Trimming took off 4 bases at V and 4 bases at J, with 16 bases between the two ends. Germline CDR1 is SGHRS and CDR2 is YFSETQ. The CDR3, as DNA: TGCGCCAGCAGCGGTCCCGAGGTATCGCCAGATACGCAGTATTTT. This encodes CASSGPEVSPDTQYF.

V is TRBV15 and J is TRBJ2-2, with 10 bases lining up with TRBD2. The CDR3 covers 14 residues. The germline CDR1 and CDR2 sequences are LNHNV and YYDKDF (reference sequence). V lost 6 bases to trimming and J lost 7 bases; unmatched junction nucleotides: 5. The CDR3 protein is CATRRLAGGGELFF. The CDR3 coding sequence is TGTGCCACCAGGAGACTAGCGGGCGGCGGGGAGCTGTTTTTT. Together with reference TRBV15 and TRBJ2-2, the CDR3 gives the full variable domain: DAMVIQNPRYQVTQFGKPVTLSCSQTLNHNVMYWYQQKSSQAPKLLFHYYDKDFNNEADTPDNFQSRRPNTSFCFLDIRSPGLGDTAMYLCATRRLAGGGELFFGEGSRLTVL.

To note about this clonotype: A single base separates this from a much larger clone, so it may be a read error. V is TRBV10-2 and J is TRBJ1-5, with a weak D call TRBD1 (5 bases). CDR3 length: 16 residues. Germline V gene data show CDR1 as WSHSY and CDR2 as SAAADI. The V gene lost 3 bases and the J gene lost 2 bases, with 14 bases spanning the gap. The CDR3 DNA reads TGCGCCAGCAGTGACTCGGGGCAGGGAGGCAATCAGCCCCAGCATTTT. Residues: CASSDSGQGGNQPQHF.

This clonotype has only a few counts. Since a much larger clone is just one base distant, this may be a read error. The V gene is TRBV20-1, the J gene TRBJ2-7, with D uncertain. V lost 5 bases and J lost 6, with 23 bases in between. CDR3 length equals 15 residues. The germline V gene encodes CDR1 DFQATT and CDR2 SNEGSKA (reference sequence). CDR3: CSAGQRGLGSVEQYF. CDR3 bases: TGCAGTGCTGGCCAGCGTGGATTGGGCAGCGTCGAGCAGTACTTC.

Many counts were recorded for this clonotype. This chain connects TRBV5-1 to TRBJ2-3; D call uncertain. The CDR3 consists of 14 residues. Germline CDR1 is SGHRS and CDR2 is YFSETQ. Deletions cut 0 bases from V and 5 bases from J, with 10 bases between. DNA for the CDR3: TGCGCCAGCAGCTTGGGTGGATACCAAGATACGCAGTATTTT. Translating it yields CASSLGGYQDTQYF.

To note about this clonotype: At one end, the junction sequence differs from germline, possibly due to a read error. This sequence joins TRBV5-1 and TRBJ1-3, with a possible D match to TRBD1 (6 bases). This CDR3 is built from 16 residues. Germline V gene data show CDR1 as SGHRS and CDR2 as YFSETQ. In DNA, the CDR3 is TGCGCCAGCAGCCCTACAGGGAAGCTTACTGGAGACACCATATATTTT. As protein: CASSPTGKLTGDTIYF.

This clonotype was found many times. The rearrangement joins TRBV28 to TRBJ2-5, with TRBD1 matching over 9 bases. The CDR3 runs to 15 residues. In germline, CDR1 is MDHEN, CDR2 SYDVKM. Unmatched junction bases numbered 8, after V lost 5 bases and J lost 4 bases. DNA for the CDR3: TGTGCCAGCAGTCCGTGGACAGGGGTACGAGAGACCCAGTACTTC. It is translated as CASSPWTGVRETQYF. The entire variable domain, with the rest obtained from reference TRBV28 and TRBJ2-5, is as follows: DVKVTQSSRYLVKRTGEKVFLECVQDMDHENMFWYRQDPGLGLRLIYFSYDVKMKEKGDIPEGYSVSREKKERFSLILESASTNQTSMYLCASSPWTGVRETQYFGPGTRLLVL.

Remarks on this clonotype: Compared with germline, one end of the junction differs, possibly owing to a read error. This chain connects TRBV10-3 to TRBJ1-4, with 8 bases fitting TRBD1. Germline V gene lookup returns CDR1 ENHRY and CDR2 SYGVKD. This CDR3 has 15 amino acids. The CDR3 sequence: CAVSRTGSPNEKLFF. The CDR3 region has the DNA TGTGCCGTCAGTAGGACAGGGAGCCCTAATGAAAAACTGTTTTTT.